Detailed here is one T cell receptor (beta chain). Its antigen remains unidentified. The V end was cut by 5 bases, the J end by 3 bases, with 8 bases between. CDR1 is SEHNR and CDR2 is FQNEAQ in the germline V gene (reference sequence). The CDR3 loop spans 13 amino acids. This record comes from a study of CD8 T cells in ankylosing spondylitis. Study conclusions and caveats: It was reported that disease-linked clones were significantly enriched in matched ankylosing spondylitis synovial fluid. In reactive arthritis synovial fluid and blood, some motif variants had been reported before. In ankylosing spondylitis blood, a motif of roughly 8 highly homologous TCR beta variants appeared characteristic.

TCRdb called the 5' RACE reads again in MiXCR, with one record for every CDR3 protein. The sample includes more than 300,000 distinct CDR3 sequences, around 7.6% of them seen just once. The receptor was derived from a male donor with ankylosing spondylitis. The V and J genes are TRBV7-9 and TRBJ1-5, with D maybe TRBD1 (6 bases). Sequencing was carried out using blood, either unsorted or a sorted T cell fraction (not recorded which). CDR3 in DNA: TGTGCCAGCAGCCCAGGGGCCAATCAGCCCCAGCATTTT. It specifies CASSPGANQPQHF. Complete variable domain (other parts from reference TRBV7-9 and TRBJ1-5): DTGVSQNPRHKITKRGQNVTFRCDPISEHNRLYWYRQTLGQGPEFLTYFQNEAQLEKSRLLSDRFSAERPKGSFSTLEIQRTEQGDSAMYLCASSPGANQPQHFGDGTRLSIL.